The present T cell receptor (beta chain) was sequenced within a study of cytomegalovirus exposure and HLA in healthy donors. There are 13 residues in the CDR3. The trim removed 10 bases at V and 3 bases at J, leaving 6 bases unmatched. Germline CDR1 reads MNHNY; CDR2 reads SVGAGI (reference sequence). Points from the study as a whole: Later analysis indicated greater clonal expansion among HLA-associated TCR beta chains than among equally common other chains. Earlier findings revealed that most TCR beta V segments proved productive either about 90% or about 30% of the time.

Unrecorded immune exposure was likely among donors, who were nominally healthy when sampled. About this clone: The antigen is not known.

Vbeta (60) and Jbeta (13) primers were used in the PCR. Original processing methods: In a later analysis, the count reached 80 million or so unique TCR beta chains, with about 9.9 million shared. TCRdb keeps only in-frame clones here, not all; method: immunoSEQ multiplex PCR. V, J and clone size were drawn from that table, and D and trimming were deduced from the DNA. This table holds approximately 140,000 clones, over 75% found once. The chain joins TRBV6-6 to TRBJ2-3; the match to TRBD2 covers 8 bases. The sequencing input was PBMCs. This TCR derives from a woman aged 40 to 50 in good health and CMV-seropositive. The CDR3 loop reads CATLSGSTDTQYF. CDR3 nucleotide sequence: TGTGCCACCCTCAGCGGGAGTACAGATACGCAGTATTTT.